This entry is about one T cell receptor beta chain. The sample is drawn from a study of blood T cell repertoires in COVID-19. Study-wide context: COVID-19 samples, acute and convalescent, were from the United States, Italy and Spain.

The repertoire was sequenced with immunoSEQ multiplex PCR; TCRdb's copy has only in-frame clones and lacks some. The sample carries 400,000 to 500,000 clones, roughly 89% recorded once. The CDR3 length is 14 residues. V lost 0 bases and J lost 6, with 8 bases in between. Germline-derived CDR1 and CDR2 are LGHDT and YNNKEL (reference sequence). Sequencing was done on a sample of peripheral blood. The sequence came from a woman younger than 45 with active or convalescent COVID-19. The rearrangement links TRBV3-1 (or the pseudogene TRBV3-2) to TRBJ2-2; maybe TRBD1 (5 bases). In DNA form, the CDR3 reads TGTGCCAGCAGCCAAGATGGGGCGGCCGGGGAGCTGTTTTTT. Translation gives CASSQDGAAGELFF.